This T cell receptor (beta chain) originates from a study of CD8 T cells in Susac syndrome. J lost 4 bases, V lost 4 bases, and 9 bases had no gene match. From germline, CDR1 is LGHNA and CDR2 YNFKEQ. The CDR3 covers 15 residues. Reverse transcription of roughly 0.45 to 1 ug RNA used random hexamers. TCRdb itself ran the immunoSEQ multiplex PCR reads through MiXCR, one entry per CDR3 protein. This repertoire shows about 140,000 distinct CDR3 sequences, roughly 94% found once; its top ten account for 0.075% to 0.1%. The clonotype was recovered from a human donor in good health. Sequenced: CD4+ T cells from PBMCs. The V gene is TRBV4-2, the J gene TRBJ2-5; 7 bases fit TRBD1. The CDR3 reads CASSPPGQKGETQYF. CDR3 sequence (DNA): TGTGCCAGCAGCCCCCCGGGACAGAAGGGAGAGACCCAGTACTTC.